This is a list of T cell receptor beta chains from one sample in a study of cytomegalovirus exposure and HLA in healthy donors. The table came from immunoSEQ multiplex PCR; TCRdb's copy has only in-frame clones and leaves some out. Here the sample spans tens of thousands of clones, about 67% being singletons. The sequenced sample was PBMCs. The receptors derive from a man in his forties or fifties in good health and CMV-seropositive. Both conserved end residues are part of each CDR3. The D gene is left open where the match is weak. Expanded clones get a size class; other rows say once, few or many, or leave the size out.

v_call: TRBV11-2
d_call: .
cdr3_length: 17
j_call: TRBJ2-7
clone_size: few
cdr3_aa: CASSFFRGKRRTYEQYF
cdr3_nt: TGTGCCAGCAGCTTTTTCCGAGGAAAACGAAGAACCTACGAGCAGTACTTC

v_call: TRBV7-6
d_call: TRBD2
cdr3_length: 15
j_call: TRBJ2-5
clone_size: few
cdr3_aa: CASSLAASGRETQYF
cdr3_nt: TGTGCCAGCAGCCTAGCGGCTAGCGGGCGAGAGACCCAGTACTTC

v_call: TRBV7-2
d_call: .
cdr3_length: 16
j_call: TRBJ1-2
clone_size: .
cdr3_aa: CASSLGVLRQSGGYTF
cdr3_nt: TGTGCCAGCAGCTTAGGGGTTTTGCGCCAGTCGGGTGGCTACACCTTC

v_call: TRBV2
d_call: .
cdr3_length: 14
j_call: TRBJ2-1
clone_size: .
cdr3_aa: CASSEAGVGGEQFF
cdr3_nt: TGTGCCAGCAGTGAAGCAGGGGTTGGTGGTGAGCAGTTCTTC

v_call: TRBV30
d_call: .
cdr3_length: 13
j_call: TRBJ1-1
clone_size: .
cdr3_aa: CAWTVTMNTEAFF
cdr3_nt: TGTGCCTGGACAGTAACGATGAACACTGAAGCTTTCTTT

v_call: TRBV10-3
d_call: .
cdr3_length: 14
j_call: TRBJ2-2
clone_size: .
cdr3_aa: CAIKSTANTGELFF
cdr3_nt: TGTGCCATCAAGAGCACCGCGAACACCGGGGAGCTGTTTTTT

v_call: TRBV30
d_call: .
cdr3_length: 15
j_call: TRBJ1-5
clone_size: .
cdr3_aa: CAWSVGQGFNQPQHF
cdr3_nt: TGTGCCTGGAGTGTAGGGCAGGGGTTTAATCAGCCCCAGCATTTT

v_call: TRBV30
d_call: TRBD2
cdr3_length: 13
j_call: TRBJ2-1
clone_size: .
cdr3_aa: CAWSLRLANEQFF
cdr3_nt: TGTGCCTGGAGTCTACGACTAGCAAATGAGCAGTTCTTC

v_call: TRBV7-2
d_call: TRBD2
cdr3_length: 15
j_call: TRBJ2-2
clone_size: once
cdr3_aa: CASSQTSGGGRELFF
cdr3_nt: TGTGCCAGCAGCCAGACTAGCGGGGGAGGCCGGGAGCTGTTTTTT

v_call: TRBV6-1
d_call: TRBD1
cdr3_length: 15
j_call: TRBJ2-7
clone_size: .
cdr3_aa: CASRLLKQGVHEQYF
cdr3_nt: TGTGCCAGCAGATTACTCAAACAGGGGGTACACGAGCAGTACTTC

v_call: TRBV4-2
d_call: .
cdr3_length: 15
j_call: TRBJ1-5
clone_size: .
cdr3_aa: CASSREWESNQPQHF
cdr3_nt: TGTGCCAGCAGCCGAGAGTGGGAGAGCAATCAGCCCCAGCATTTT

v_call: TRBV4-2
d_call: TRBD1
cdr3_length: 14
j_call: TRBJ2-7
clone_size: few
cdr3_aa: CASARTGTGLEQYF
cdr3_nt: TGTGCCAGCGCTCGCACCGGGACAGGACTTGAGCAGTACTTC

v_call: TRBV9
d_call: .
cdr3_length: 15
j_call: TRBJ1-1
clone_size: .
cdr3_aa: CASSARGTPNTEAFF
cdr3_nt: TGTGCCAGCAGCGCTCGAGGGACTCCGAACACTGAAGCTTTCTTT

v_call: TRBV6-6
d_call: .
cdr3_length: 14
j_call: TRBJ1-3
clone_size: .
cdr3_aa: CASNSYNSGNTIYF
cdr3_nt: TGTGCCAGCAACAGTTACAACTCTGGAAACACCATATATTTT